This T cell receptor beta chain was retrieved from a study of response to subunit inactivated influenza vaccine. The V segment lost 4 bases and the J segment 2 bases; nucleotides outside the gene matches: 3. Germline CDR1 and CDR2: SGHRS and YFSETQ. The CDR3 contains 14 residues. TCRdb independently ran MiXCR on the RT-PCR reads; one entry per CDR3 protein. The sample includes about 620,000 distinct CDR3 sequences, around 10% seen only once; the top ten take 9.5% to 12%. This clonotype occurred many times. These same data were also listed under a study on T cells expressing NK-cell markers. That paper adds: cDNA encoding TCR beta was synthesized via 5'RACE template switching incorporating UMIs.

The source is a middle-aged man who received an inactivated influenza vaccine. Sequencing used PBMCs from blood, obtained on the day of vaccination. The chain employs TRBV5-1 and TRBJ1-5; TRBD1 agrees at 7 bases. The CDR3 DNA reads as TGCGCCAGCAGCCCCGGACAGGGCAATCAGCCCCAGCATTTT. Protein sequence: CASSPGQGNQPQHF. The variable domain in full, with the rest retrieved from reference TRBV5-1 and TRBJ1-5, is KAGVTQTPRYLIKTRGQQVTLSCSPISGHRSVSWYQQTPGQGLQFLFEYFSETQRNKGNFPGRFSGRQFSNSRSEMNVSTLELGDSALYLCASSPGQGNQPQHFGDGTRLSIL.